This TCR beta chain is drawn from a study of Graves' ophthalmopathy and Graves' hyperthyroidism. Study-wide results and caveats: The authors also found most expanded thyroid clonotypes above 0.001 frequency in blood.

TCR beta CDR3 amplification used RNA transcripts. HTBI primers served in a first-round RT-PCR, which a second-round multiplex PCR followed. TCRdb re-called the multiplex PCR reads through MiXCR, storing one row per CDR3 protein. Altogether 650,000 to 900,000 distinct CDR3 sequences are present, around 40% being singletons, with the ten largest covering approximately 46%. This CDR3 has 13 amino acids. Trimming cost V 10 bases and J 1 base, with 14 bases left between them. Germline V gives CDR1 ENHRY, CDR2 SYGVKD. Disease in donors with ophthalmopathy had moderate-to-severe activity, CAS ≥3, NOSPECS ≥4 and under 3 months' duration. A remark on this clonotype: Antigen specificity is unknown.

The sample consisted of peripheral blood. The V gene is TRBV10-3, the J gene TRBJ2-7, with D perhaps TRBD1 (6 bases). The source is an adult man with Graves' ophthalmopathy. DNA for the CDR3: TGTGCCAGCAACAGGACAGTTTCCTACGAGCAGTACTTC. Its protein product is CASNRTVSYEQYF.